This passage covers 2 T cell receptor beta chains from one sample sequenced in a study of T cell clonality in common variable immunodeficiency. Libraries were prepared by immunoSEQ multiplex PCR; TCRdb keeps only in-frame clonotypes and omits some of them. Observed are 30,000 to 40,000 clones, no singletons, with the top ten taking less than 4.5%. The specimen was peripheral blood mononuclear cells. The receptors were gathered from a person aged 18 to 70 in good health.

On this clone itself: The read stops 3 residues short of the end of the CDR3; the missing end is completed from the germline J gene. The chain joins TRBV7-9 to TRBJ2-7; 8 nucleotides agree with TRBD2. Germline assignment: CDR1 SEHNR and CDR2 FQNEAQ (reference sequence). After removal of 7 bases from V and 6 bases from J, the junction contained 14 bases not matched to a gene. The CDR3 contains 15 residues. The chain's CDR3 is CASTTQGGTRGEQYF. The DNA read from the CDR3 is TGTGCCAGCACTACCCAGGGCGGGACTAGGGGCGAG.

This clone has a count of ten or more. The read halts 3 residues ahead of the CDR3 end, with the missing end drawn from the germline J gene. Distinct nucleotide sequences in the sample also encode this CDR3. The chain carries TRBV5-1 and TRBJ2-5; D is ambiguous. V lost 1 base and J 2 bases, leaving 9 bases between the germline ends. The CDR3 has 14 residues. Germline V gene sequence: CDR1 SGHRS, CDR2 YFSETQ. This CDR3 reads CASSLRPLQETQYF. The CDR3 DNA, read in part, is TGCGCCAGCAGCTTGCGCCCACTTCAAGAGACC.